This T cell receptor beta chain derives from a study of human T cells and chemical hapten exposure. Trimming left V 6 bases short and J 0 bases short, with 9 bases between. In germline, CDR1 is KGHSH, CDR2 LQKENI. This CDR3 spans 14 amino acids. As for time point: patch test 3, about 24 weeks after DPC sensitization. Treatment of the sample: therapeutic diphenylcyclopropenone sensitization with weekly scalp DPC. Each CDR3 protein gets one entry after TCRdb re-called the RACE reads with MiXCR. The sample records under 100,000 distinct CDR3 sequences, 10% to 14% being singletons. This clonotype was seen many times.

This receptor was obtained from a woman between 50 and 59 years old with alopecia areata. Some clones in this sample may be carry-over from other donors' samples. The sequencing here drew on whole blood, taken in connection with sensitization to the hapten diphenylcyclopropenone (DPC). V usage is TRBV18 and J usage is TRBJ1-5; D is unresolved. The CDR3 spells CASSNRYSNQPQHF. DNA of the CDR3: TGTGCCAGCTCGAATCGGTATAGCAATCAGCCCCAGCATTTT.